This passage covers 17 T cell receptor beta chains from one sample sequenced in a study of OX40 agonist ivuxolimab in advanced cancers. Some clones are missing from TCRdb's copy, which holds only in-frame ones; the method was immunoSEQ multiplex PCR. The data show some 75,000 clones, approximately 91% seen once. This specimen was CD4+ or CD8+ T cells sorted from blood, taken in a trial of the OX40 agonist ivuxolimab. The receptors here all came from an adult with an advanced solid tumor such as melanoma, head and neck, liver or kidney cancer.

The rearrangement joins TRBV18 to TRBJ1-2, with 9 bases aligning to TRBD1. CDR1 and CDR2 (germline): KGHSH, LQKENI. Germline trimming cut 4 bases from V and 4 bases from J; bases unmatched to any gene: 7. This CDR3 is built from 15 residues. The CDR3 here is CASSRPGTGRYGYTF. CDR3 sequence (DNA): TGTGCCAGCTCACGACCCGGGACAGGGCGCTATGGCTACACCTTC.

This clone was counted only a few times. This chain joins TRBV18 and TRBJ2-2; D is ambiguous. Germline loops: CDR1 KGHSH, CDR2 LQKENI. The V gene lost 0 bases and the J gene lost 1 base, with 0 bases spanning the gap. There are 13 residues in the CDR3. In DNA, the CDR3 is TGTGCCAGCTCACCACCGAACACCGGGGAGCTGTTTTTT. As protein: CASSPPNTGELFF.

CDR3 residues: CAWREPGPMGDTQYF. The CDR3 DNA follows: TGTGCCTGGAGAGAACCGGGCCCCATGGGAGATACGCAGTATTTT. The rearrangement links TRBV30 to TRBJ2-3; unclear D gene. V was trimmed by 3 bases and J by 5 bases, leaving 18 bases between them. Germline V gene data show CDR1 as GTSNPN and CDR2 as SVGIG (reference sequence). This CDR3 contains 15 residues.

This clone is a singleton in its sample. The V and J genes are TRBV30 and TRBJ1-4; D is perhaps TRBD1 (5 bases). Trimming cost V 8 bases and J 4 bases, with 11 bases left between them. This CDR3 is built from 12 residues. CDR1 GTSNPN and CDR2 SVGIG come from the germline V gene (reference sequence). CDR3 region: CAGGENNEKLFF. CDR3 nucleotides: TGTGCCGGGGGAGAAAATAATGAAAAACTGTTTTTT.

This chain joins TRBV9 and TRBJ2-3; D is possibly TRBD1 (6 bases). The germline V gene has CDR1 SGDLS and CDR2 YYNGEE. This CDR3 region has 15 residues. The germline V and J ends were trimmed by 4 bases and 2 bases, with 14 bases remaining between them. CDR3 in amino acids: CASSQITGSTDTQYF. The CDR3, as DNA: TGTGCCAGCAGCCAAATTACAGGGTCCACAGATACGCAGTATTTT.

This clone was seen a handful of times. CDR3 in DNA: TGTGCCAGCAGTTTACGAATGGGGATGAACACCGGGGAGCTGTTTTTT. Amino acids: CASSLRMGMNTGELFF. The V and J genes are TRBV28 and TRBJ2-2; D is undetermined. This CDR3 spans 16 amino acids. V was trimmed by 2 bases and J by 1 base, leaving 11 bases between them. Germline V gives CDR1 MDHEN, CDR2 SYDVKM.

The V call is TRBV29-1, the J call TRBJ2-2; TRBD1 matches 7 bases. Losses at the gene ends were 6 bases for V and 7 bases for J; bases not matched to a gene: 8. The CDR3 is 13 residues long. In germline, CDR1 is SQVTM, CDR2 ANQGSEA. In DNA, the CDR3 is TGCAGCGTGACTACAGGGGATCACGGGGAGCTGTTTTTT. Its protein is CSVTTGDHGELFF.

This clone has only a few counts. V is TRBV28 and J is TRBJ2-7, with 12 bases lining up with TRBD1. Germline loops: CDR1 MDHEN, CDR2 SYDVKM. Losses at the gene ends were 10 bases for V and 6 bases for J; bases not matched to a gene: 10. This CDR3 contains 14 residues. The CDR3 is CAIISGTGGREQYF. For the CDR3, the DNA is TGTGCCATAATTTCCGGGACAGGGGGCCGCGAGCAGTACTTC.

The gene calls are TRBV5-1 and TRBJ1-2, with TRBD1 matching over 9 bases. CDR3 size: 16 residues. Germline V gene sequence: CDR1 SGHRS, CDR2 YFSETQ. V lost 0 bases and J lost 4; bases outside the gene matches: 7. CDR3 DNA sequence: TGCGCCAGCAGCTTGGATTACCGGGACAGGGTCTATGGCTACACCTTC. Translation: CASSLDYRDRVYGYTF.

The chain is built from TRBV19 and TRBJ1-5, with D possibly being TRBD1 (6 bases). V shed 3 bases and J shed 11 bases, with 14 bases lying between them. The V gene's germline CDR1 is LNHDA and CDR2 SQIVND (reference sequence). This CDR3 is 13 amino acids long. The CDR3 DNA is TGTGCCAGTAGTATGTCAGGGGTTGGGGCCCAGCATTTT. Translation: CASSMSGVGAQHF.

This clone was observed once. This chain connects TRBV2 to TRBJ1-5, with no clear D. In germline, CDR1 is SNHLY, CDR2 FYNNEI. The CDR3 consists of 12 residues. V dropped 7 bases and J dropped 5 bases, with 9 bases sitting between them. This CDR3 is CASTAGHQPQHF. CDR3 in DNA: TGTGCCAGCACAGCCGGCCATCAGCCCCAGCATTTT.

This chain connects TRBV19 to TRBJ2-5; no clear D gene. Germline-derived CDR1 and CDR2 are LNHDA and SQIVND (reference sequence). This CDR3 spans 14 amino acids. Trimming took off 3 bases at V and 3 bases at J, with 11 bases between the two ends. This chain's CDR3 is CASSMFRAEETQYF. The CDR3 coding sequence is TGTGCCAGTAGTATGTTCCGGGCAGAAGAGACCCAGTACTTC. Supplemented by reference TRBV19 and TRBJ2-5, the full variable domain reads DGGITQSPKYLFRKEGQNVTLSCEQNLNHDAMYWYRQDPGQGLRLIYYSQIVNDFQKGDIAEGYSVSREKKESFPLTVTSAQKNPTAFYLCASSMFRAEETQYFGPGTRLLVL.

This clone was observed a single time. V is TRBV2 and J is TRBJ2-1; 14 nucleotides line up with TRBD2. The CDR3 spans 18 residues. Per germline, CDR1 SNHLY and CDR2 FYNNEI. J was trimmed by 7 bases and V by 4 bases; bases with no gene match: 12. CDR3 sequence (DNA): TGTGCCAGCAGTGTACGAAGGGGGACTAGCGGGAGTACGAATGAGCAGTTCTTC. This encodes CASSVRRGTSGSTNEQFF.

The chain is built from TRBV15 and TRBJ2-2; either TRBD1 or TRBD2 may supply D (5 bases each). Germline V CDR1 and CDR2: LNHNV, YYDKDF (reference sequence). The CDR3 is 15 residues long. V shed 0 bases and J shed 5 bases, with 10 bases lying between them. The CDR3 DNA is TGTGCCACCAGCAGAGACCTTGGGACGACCGGGGAGCTGTTTTTT. Translating it yields CATSRDLGTTGELFF. Full variable domain (remainder filled in from reference TRBV15 and TRBJ2-2): DAMVIQNPRYQVTQFGKPVTLSCSQTLNHNVMYWYQQKSSQAPKLLFHYYDKDFNNEADTPDNFQSRRPNTSFCFLDIRSPGLGDTAMYLCATSRDLGTTGELFFGEGSRLTVL.

This sequence joins TRBV7-9 and TRBJ2-3; 13 positions agree with TRBD2. The CDR3 length is 15 residues. The V gene end was trimmed by 4 bases and the J gene end by 5 bases; junction bases not matched to a gene: 3. Germline CDR1 and CDR2: SEHNR and FQNEAQ (reference sequence). CDR3 coding DNA: TGTGCCAGCAGCTCCCGGACTAGCGGGAGAGATACGCAGTATTTT. It encodes CASSSRTSGRDTQYF.

The rearrangement joins TRBV29-1 to TRBJ1-2, with D possibly being TRBD1 (6 bases). Germline assignment: CDR1 SQVTM and CDR2 ANQGSEA. CDR3 length equals 14 residues. V was shortened by 6 bases and J by 8 bases, with 22 bases between the two germline ends. DNA for the CDR3: TGCAGCGTCGACCCGGGCAGGGGTTTAAAGGGCTACACCTTC. It is translated as CSVDPGRGLKGYTF.

In its sample, this clone was seen a few times. The chain recombines TRBV29-1 with TRBJ2-5, with D tentatively TRBD1 or TRBD2 (5 bases each). The ends were cut back, 6 bases at V and 4 bases at J, with 12 bases in the middle. The CDR3 runs to 12 residues. Per the germline V gene, CDR1 is SQVTM and CDR2 is ANQGSEA. The CDR3 sequence is CSVGTGAETQYF. The DNA for the CDR3 is TGCAGCGTGGGTACCGGGGCAGAGACCCAGTACTTC.